One T cell receptor beta chain is described in this entry. What it binds is not known. The V gene's germline CDR1 is MNHEY and CDR2 SVGAGI. The CDR3 is made up of 15 amino acids. Trimming cost V 7 bases and J 3 bases, with 18 bases left between them. These data are taken from a study of naive CD8 T cells in extremely preterm neonates. Study conclusions and caveats: Preterm samples differed in productive template counts; sample size was small. Relative to older groups, preterm infants had shorter, less trimmed CDR3s with fewer N additions. CDR3 nucleotide sharing was 2.5% to 3% in preterm, more than 0.35% term, more than 0.025% children, approximately 0.0091% adults.

Healthy nonsmoking adults and healthy children aged roughly 15-60 months donated peripheral blood. Assay used: immunoSEQ multiplex PCR; TCRdb lists only in-frame clones, some missing. The sample lists 4,000 to 4,500 clones, 97% occurring once. This chain connects TRBV6-5 to TRBJ1-1, with D tentatively TRBD1 (6 bases). Specimen: naive CD8+ T cells from blood. This receptor was taken from a human donor in good health. CDR3 protein: CASMKRGFRDTEAFF. The DNA of the CDR3 is TGTGCCAGCATGAAGAGGGGGTTCCGGGACACTGAAGCTTTCTTT.